This T cell receptor beta chain was retrieved from a study of CD8+CD57+ T cells in acquired aplastic anemia. Study summary: Roughly 3.2 ug was the average amount of DNA from sorted CD4+ and CD8+ cells. Study-wide findings and caveats: With respect to CD8+ Simpson's diversity, patients and controls did not differ significantly. Patients had approximately 30 CD8+ CDR3 sequences in common with controls (the shared set).

As concerns this clonotype: The antigen remains unidentified.

CDR1 and CDR2 (germline): KGHDR, SFDVKD. The CDR3 has 12 residues. V dropped 5 bases and J dropped 6; count of bases not matched to a gene: 2. In patients chosen for sequencing, flow cytometry had shown CD8+CD57+ cell expansion. None of the patients had been given any therapy when their blood was sampled. It was genomic DNA that served as the template for profiling TCR beta VDJ and CDR3. Using its own MiXCR run on the reads, TCRdb lists one record per CDR3 protein. The data hold roughly 160,000 distinct CDR3 sequences, with over 55% observed a single time. The sequenced sample consisted of sorted CD4+, CD8+, or CD8+CD57+ T cells (not recorded which) from PBMCs. The sequence came from a human donor with aplastic anemia. The J gene is TRBJ2-7, the V gene TRBV24-1; 8 nucleotides agree with TRBD2. The CDR3 nucleotides are TGTGCCACCAGTGTCGGGGGGGGCGAGCAGTACTTC. Its protein product is CATSVGGGEQYF.